One and the same sample provided the 5 T cell receptor beta chains below, sequenced in a study of blood T cell repertoires in COVID-19. Measured with immunoSEQ multiplex PCR; TCRdb has only the in-frame clones, and not every one. The sample includes about 46,000 clones, 85% to 90% seen only once; the top ten take about 6%. Sequenced: peripheral blood. Source of these receptors: a man aged 55 to 70 with acute or convalescent COVID-19.

This sequence joins TRBV27 and TRBJ2-1, with 8 bases fitting TRBD2. J lost 7 bases, V lost 5 bases, and 7 bases had no gene match. The CDR3 runs to 14 residues. Germline V gene data show CDR1 as MNHEY and CDR2 as SMNVEV (reference sequence). CDR3 nucleotides: TGTGCCAGCAGTAAGGGACTAGTCTCTAATGAGCAGTTCTTC. It is translated as CASSKGLVSNEQFF.

This rearrangement joins TRBV30 to TRBJ1-2, with D perhaps matching TRBD1 (6 bases). The germline V gene has CDR1 GTSNPN and CDR2 SVGIG (reference sequence). The CDR3 consists of 14 residues. Trimming took 3 bases from V and 2 from J, leaving 13 bases between them. As DNA, the CDR3 is TGTGCCTGGAGCTCAAAGCAGGGGAACTATGGCTACACCTTC. The encoded protein is CAWSSKQGNYGYTF.

The rearrangement joins TRBV13 to TRBJ2-3, with 10 bases identical to TRBD2. Germline lookup yields CDR1 PRHDT and CDR2 FYEKMQ (reference sequence). V lost 3 bases to trimming and J lost 4 bases; unmatched junction nucleotides: 10. This CDR3 is built from 17 residues. The CDR3 here is CASSFYLAGAYSDTQYF. As DNA, the CDR3 is TGTGCCAGCAGCTTCTATCTAGCGGGAGCGTACTCAGATACGCAGTATTTT. The full variable domain, its missing parts supplied by reference TRBV13 and TRBJ2-3, is AAGVIQSPRHLIKEKRETATLKCYPIPRHDTVYWYQQGPGQDPQFLISFYEKMQSDKGSIPDRFSAQQFSDYHSELNMSSLELGDSALYFCASSFYLAGAYSDTQYFGPGTRLTVL.

The V gene is TRBV29-1, the J gene TRBJ2-5, with a possible D match to TRBD2 (5 bases). Trimming took off 6 bases at V and 11 bases at J, with 25 bases between the two ends. The CDR3 loop spans 14 amino acids. Germline-derived CDR1 and CDR2 are SQVTM and ANQGSEA. This CDR3 reads CSVSPGLGRGFQYF. The CDR3 DNA reads as TGCAGCGTCTCCCCGGGTTTGGGCAGAGGGTTTCAGTACTTC. Combining the CDR3 with reference TRBV29-1 and TRBJ2-5 gives the whole variable domain SAVISQKPSRDICQRGTSLTIQCQVDSQVTMMFWYRQQPGQSLTLIATANQGSEATYESGFVIDKFPISRPNLTFSTLTVSNMSPEDSSIYLCSVSPGLGRGFQYFGPGTRLLVL.

J is TRBJ1-4 and V is TRBV5-1; the D is unclear. The CDR3 totals 15 residues. Germline CDR1 and CDR2: SGHRS and YFSETQ. Deletions cut 0 bases from V and 5 bases from J, with 11 bases between. CDR3 DNA sequence: TGCGCCAGCAGCTTGGGCGGGAACACAAATGAAAAACTGTTTTTT. Translating it yields CASSLGGNTNEKLFF.